Here is one T cell receptor (beta chain) with its context. The antigen is unknown. Thyroid surgery had not been preceded by any treatment in any patient. TCRdb reprocessed the PCR reads via MiXCR. The table has 35,000 to 45,000 clones, about 27% seen once. The source of the sample is a study of metastatic and nonmetastatic thyroid tumors. Study results and caveats: TCR beta diversity was reportedly significantly higher in malignant thyroid tumors than benign nodules, in blood and tumor.

With 3 bases removed from V and 6 bases from J, the gap between germline ends came to 11 bases. Per the germline V gene, CDR1 is MNHEY and CDR2 is SMNVEV (reference sequence). The CDR3 is made up of 13 amino acids. The genes are TRBV27 and TRBJ1-1, with no clear D. Sequencing used blood. This TCR was recovered from a male donor with papillary thyroid cancer or a benign thyroid nodule (not recorded which). Some clones in this sample may be carry-over from other donors' samples. CDR3 region: CASSLNGGPEAFF. The CDR3 DNA follows: TGTGCCAGCAGTTTGAACGGCGGACCTGAAGCTTTCTTT.